Included here is one T cell receptor (beta chain) sequence, with context. The sample is drawn from a study of T cell changes during pregnancy in multiple sclerosis. Trimming left V 2 bases short and J 1 base short, with 40 bases between. CDR1 GTSNPN and CDR2 SVGIG come from the germline V gene (reference sequence). This CDR3 comprises 24 residues. Some clones are missing from TCRdb's copy, which holds only in-frame ones; the method was immunoSEQ multiplex PCR. The sample lists around 64,000 clones; nearly 95% were seen once. The chain recombines TRBV30 with TRBJ2-3; D is perhaps TRBD1 or TRBD2 (10 bases each). The sequenced sample was CD4+ T cells from peripheral blood mononuclear cells, obtained after pregnancy. This receptor was identified in a female donor with multiple sclerosis, enrolled in a pregnancy study. The CDR3 region is CAWSSGQGTLGGTSARHRTDTQYF. The CDR3 nucleotides are TGTGCCTGGAGTTCGGGACAGGGGACTCTCGGGGGGACTAGCGCCCGTCACCGCACAGATACGCAGTATTTT.